This T cell receptor beta chain was retrieved from a study of T cells in Graves' hyperthyroidism and ophthalmopathy. Germline-derived CDR1 and CDR2 are SNHLY and FYNNEI. This CDR3 region has 14 residues. V gave up 6 bases and J gave up 2 bases, with 11 bases separating them. Amplification targeted TCR beta CDR3 regions from RNA transcripts. The primer set for the first-round RT-PCR of the TCR CDR3 was HTBI. TCRdb recomputed calls from the multiplex PCR reads with MiXCR, one row per CDR3 protein. The table shows 380,000 or so distinct CDR3 sequences, with approximately 19% occurring only once. Sample: blood. This TCR was recovered from a woman in her late teens or twenties with Graves' hyperthyroidism. V gene TRBV2 combines with J gene TRBJ1-5; the D is unclear. CDR3 sequence reads: CASSHGIGNQPQHF. CDR3 DNA: TGTGCCAGCAGCCACGGGATAGGCAATCAGCCCCAGCATTTT.